This entry concerns a single T cell receptor beta chain. This record belongs to a study of blood T cell repertoires in COVID-19. Original data processing: Reference gene primer amplification gave nucleated cell count estimates. Data came from immunoSEQ multiplex PCR; TCRdb stores just in-frame clones and leaves some out. That table gives V, J and clone size, and the DNA gave D and trimming. The sample consists of 140,000 to 150,000 clones, approximately 91% of them appearing once. Per the germline V gene, CDR1 is MNHEY and CDR2 is SVGEGT. With 2 bases removed from V and 1 base from J, the gap between germline ends came to 8 bases. This CDR3 contains 15 residues.

The receptor was isolated from a human donor in a cohort sampled during active COVID-19. Material for sequencing was peripheral blood. This chain uses TRBV6-2 or TRBV6-3 with TRBJ2-2; perhaps TRBD1 as D (6 bases). The DNA for the CDR3 is TGTGCCAGCAGTTACAGGACAGTGAACACCGGGGAGCTGTTTTTT. Protein product: CASSYRTVNTGELFF.